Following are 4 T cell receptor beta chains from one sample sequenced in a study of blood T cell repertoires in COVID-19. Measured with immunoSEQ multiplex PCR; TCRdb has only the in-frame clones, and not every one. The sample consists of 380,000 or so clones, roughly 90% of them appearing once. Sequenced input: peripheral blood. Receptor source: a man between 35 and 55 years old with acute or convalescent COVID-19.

CDR3 region: CASSYSRRGGITEAFF. In nucleotides, the CDR3 is TGTGCCAGCAGTTACTCGAGGCGGGGGGGGATCACTGAAGCTTTCTTT. The V and J genes are TRBV6-5 and TRBJ1-1; tentative D call: TRBD1 (5 bases). Germline CDR1 reads MNHEY; CDR2 reads SVGAGI. V lost 0 bases, J lost 4 bases, and 15 bases lay in between. The CDR3 contains 16 residues.

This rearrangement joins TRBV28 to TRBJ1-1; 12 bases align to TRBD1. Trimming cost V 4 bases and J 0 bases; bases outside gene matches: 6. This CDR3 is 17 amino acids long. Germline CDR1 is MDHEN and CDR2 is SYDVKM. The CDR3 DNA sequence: TGTGCCAGCAGTTCCTACGGGACAGGGGGCCTGAACACTGAAGCTTTCTTT. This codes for CASSSYGTGGLNTEAFF.

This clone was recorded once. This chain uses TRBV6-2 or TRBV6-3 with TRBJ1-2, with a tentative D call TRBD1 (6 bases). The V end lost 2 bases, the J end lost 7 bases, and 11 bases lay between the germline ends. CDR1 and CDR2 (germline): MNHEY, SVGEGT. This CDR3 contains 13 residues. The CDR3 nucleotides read TGTGCCAGCAGTTACACAGGGTCGGGTGGCTACACCTTC. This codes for CASSYTGSGGYTF.

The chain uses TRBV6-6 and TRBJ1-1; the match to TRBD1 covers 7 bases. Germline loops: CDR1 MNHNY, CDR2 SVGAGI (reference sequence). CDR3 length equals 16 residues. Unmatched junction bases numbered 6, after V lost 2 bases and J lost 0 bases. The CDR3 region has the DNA TGTGCCAGCAGTTACGGCGGAGGACAGGTGAACACTGAAGCTTTCTTT. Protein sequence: CASSYGGGQVNTEAFF.